A selection of T cell receptor beta chains follows, all from one sample in a study of early T cells in non-severe SARS-CoV-2 infection. In TCRdb, the 5' RACE reads were re-called with MiXCR into one record per CDR3 protein. The table has 100,000 to 150,000 distinct CDR3 sequences, about 16% seen once. The sequencing input was whole blood. Source of these receptors: an adult who was a healthcare worker with PCR-confirmed SARS-CoV-2 infection or an uninfected control (not recorded which). The CDR3 runs from the conserved cysteine through the conserved F or W. D genes are given only for firm matches. Where a row states a size, it is once, few, many or the class of an expanded clone; other rows omit it.

D	V	J	size	DNA	CDR3
-	TRBV3-1	TRBJ2-2	-	TGTGCCAGCAGCCAAGATCTGACCGACACCGGGGAGCTGTTTTTT	CASSQDLTDTGELFF
-	TRBV27	TRBJ1-4	-	TGTGCCAGCAGTTTTTGGGGCCAAGGGGAAAAACTGTTTTTT	CASSFWGQGEKLFF
-	TRBV19	TRBJ1-5	few	TGTGCCAGTAGTAGAAGGATTCTCAATCAGCCCCAGCATTTT	CASSRRILNQPQHF
-	TRBV4-1	TRBJ2-3	-	TGCGCCAGCAGCCAACGCGGGGTTGGCACAGATACGCAGTATTTT	CASSQRGVGTDTQYF
-	TRBV3-1	TRBJ1-1	few	TGTGCCAGCAGCCAGGACAGTCTGAACACTGAAGCTTTCTTT	CASSQDSLNTEAFF
-	TRBV9	TRBJ2-5	-	TGTGCCAGCAGCTCTTCGTATTCTCAAGAGACCCAGTACTTC	CASSSSYSQETQYF
TRBD1	TRBV7-8	TRBJ2-3	many	TGTGCCAGCAACAACCGACAGGGGCAAGATACGCAGTATTTT	CASNNRQGQDTQYF
-	TRBV7-2	TRBJ1-4	many	TGTGCCAGCAGCTTAGGGCCAAGGGAAAAACTGTTTTTT	CASSLGPREKLFF
TRBD2	TRBV3-1	TRBJ2-1	-	TGTGCCAGCAGCCAAGATAGCGGGGGCGGGAATGAGCAGTTCTTC	CASSQDSGGGNEQFF
-	TRBV13	TRBJ1-5	-	TGTGCCAGCAGCTTAGGGTCAAGGGGCAATCAGCCCCAGCATTTT	CASSLGSRGNQPQHF
-	TRBV20-1	TRBJ1-3	few	TGCAGTGCTAGAGTACCTTCTGGAAACACCATATATTTT	CSARVPSGNTIYF
-	TRBV9	TRBJ2-7	few	TGTGCCAGCAGCGTAGGGCCCAGCTCCTACGAGCAGTACTTC	CASSVGPSSYEQYF
-	TRBV5-1	TRBJ2-5	few	TGCGCCAGCAGCTTGGTGGTCAGGGCTGGTGAGACCCAGTACTTC	CASSLVVRAGETQYF
TRBD2	TRBV4-1	TRBJ2-5	-	TGCGCCAGCAGCCAAGATCGGTCCGGGACTAGCGATGTGATCTTC	CASSQDRSGTSDVIF
TRBD2	TRBV10-3	TRBJ2-3	-	TGTGCCACTCGTCCGGGACTAGCGGTAGATACGCAGTATTTT	CATRPGLAVDTQYF
-	TRBV18	TRBJ2-1	-	TGTGCCAGCTCACCAGCTGCAGTCAATGAGCAGTTCTTC	CASSPAAVNEQFF
-	TRBV5-1	TRBJ1-2	-	TGCGTCAGCAGGCCGGCTCAGGACTATGGCTACACCTTC	CVSRPAQDYGYTF
-	TRBV7-2	TRBJ2-3	few	TGTGCCAGCAGCTTAGTGGGTCAAACCACAGATACGCAGTATTTT	CASSLVGQTTDTQYF
-	TRBV11-1	TRBJ1-6	few	TGTGCCAGCAGCTTACAACGTGAGTCACCCCTCCACTTT	CASSLQRESPLHF
TRBD2	TRBV20-1	TRBJ2-7	-	TGCAGTGCTAATCCGGGACTAGCGGGGGGACTACCAAGGTACGAGCAGTACTTC	CSANPGLAGGLPRYEQYF
TRBD2	TRBV11-2	TRBJ2-3	few	TGTGCCAGCAGCTTAACTAGCGGGGGGTTCACAGATACGCAGTATTTT	CASSLTSGGFTDTQYF
-	TRBV6-5	TRBJ1-3	many	TGTGCCAGCAGCGGAAGGTCTGGAAACACCATATATTTT	CASSGRSGNTIYF
TRBD1	TRBV7-6	TRBJ2-1	few	TGTGCCAGCAGCTTTATGCCAGGGGGCTACAATGAGCAGTTCTTC	CASSFMPGGYNEQFF
TRBD2	TRBV12-3/TRBV12-4	TRBJ2-1	-	TGTGCCAGCAGTTCTCTAGCGGGGGGGCTTAATGAGCAGTTCTTC	CASSSLAGGLNEQFF
-	TRBV4-1	TRBJ1-5	-	TGCGCCAGCAGCCAAGGTCCCTCGAAGCCCCAGCATTTT	CASSQGPSKPQHF
-	TRBV10-3	TRBJ2-5	-	TGTGCCGCGCAGTGGGCTGTCCAAGAGACCCAGTACTTC	CAAQWAVQETQYF
-	TRBV25-1	TRBJ1-1	many	TGTGCCAGCAGTGAATCCCCCGGCAGTCTGGGAGCTTTCTTT	CASSESPGSLGAFF
-	TRBV12-5	TRBJ1-1	-	TGTGCTAGTGGTTTCAACACTGAAGCTTTCTTT	CASGFNTEAFF
-	TRBV11-2	TRBJ1-2	-	TGTGCCAGCAGCTTCTTCCAGGGGAATGAGGGCTACACCTTC	CASSFFQGNEGYTF
TRBD1	TRBV19	TRBJ1-5	-	TGTGCCAGTAAAAGGGACAGGACCCCTCAGCCCCAGCATTTT	CASKRDRTPQPQHF
TRBD2	TRBV7-2	TRBJ2-3	-	TGTGCCAGCAGCTTACCTAGCGGAGCTAGCACAGATACGCAGTATTTT	CASSLPSGASTDTQYF
-	TRBV10-3	TRBJ2-1	-	TGTGCCATCAGTGAGTCTCGGGGCCTGGCCCACAATGAGCAGTTCTTC	CAISESRGLAHNEQFF
-	TRBV7-9	TRBJ2-1	few	TGTGCCAGCAGCTTAGCACCGACTAGTAATGAGCAGTTCTTC	CASSLAPTSNEQFF
TRBD2	TRBV19	TRBJ2-3	-	TGTGCCAGTAGTATCCCGGCTAGCGGGGGCGCCACAGATACGCAGTATTTT	CASSIPASGGATDTQYF
TRBD2	TRBV7-2	TRBJ2-5	-	TGTGCCAGCAGCTCGGACACGGGACTAGTGGAGACCCAGTACTTC	CASSSDTGLVETQYF
-	TRBV28	TRBJ2-4	-	TGTGCCAGCAGCCCCGCCGGAGCGGCCAAAAACATTCAGTACTTC	CASSPAGAAKNIQYF
TRBD1	TRBV18	TRBJ2-7	-	TGTGCCAGCTCACCTGGACAGGGAACCTACGAGCTGTACTTC	CASSPGQGTYELYF
-	TRBV2	TRBJ1-5	-	TGTGCCAGCAGTGCTAGTAGCAATCAGCCCCAGCATTTT	CASSASSNQPQHF
-	TRBV5-1	TRBJ2-1	-	TGCGCCAGCAGCTTGGCGGGGGAGTCCTACAATGAGCAGTTCTTC	CASSLAGESYNEQFF
-	TRBV20-1	TRBJ2-3	-	TGCAGTGCCTCCGGGCGGCGGGACCTAACCAGGCCCCCAGATACGCAGTATTTT	CSASGRRDLTRPPDTQYF
-	TRBV5-1	TRBJ1-2	-	TGCGCCAGCAGCTTGGGCATGACAGATGCTGGCTACACCTTC	CASSLGMTDAGYTF
-	TRBV30	TRBJ1-1	-	TGTGCCTGGAGTTCGGCGGGGAACACTGAAGCTTTCTTT	CAWSSAGNTEAFF
-	TRBV6-6	TRBJ1-1	-	TGTGCCAGCAGTTACGTCGGGGGCACTGAAGCTTTCTTT	CASSYVGGTEAFF
TRBD2	TRBV5-6	TRBJ2-7	few	TGTGCCAGTAAATATGGCTTTCTAGCGGGGGTCGACGAGCAGTACTTC	CASKYGFLAGVDEQYF
-	TRBV18	TRBJ2-2	-	TGTGCCAGCTCACCACAGGAGACCGGGGAGCTGTTTTTT	CASSPQETGELFF
-	TRBV12-3/TRBV12-4	TRBJ1-1	many	TGTGCCAGCAGTTCGGGTCCTGAAGCTTTCTTT	CASSSGPEAFF
-	TRBV19	TRBJ2-3	many	TGTGCCAGTAAGAAGACTAGATCGGGTTGGGATACGCAGTATTTT	CASKKTRSGWDTQYF
TRBD1	TRBV10-3	TRBJ2-6	-	TGTGCCACCTCCGGGACAGGGGGGGCTGGGGCCAACGTCCTGACTTTC	CATSGTGGAGANVLTF
TRBD1	TRBV5-1	TRBJ2-7	-	TGCGCCAGCAGCATAACAGGGGACTCCTACGAGCAGTACTTC	CASSITGDSYEQYF
-	TRBV12-3/TRBV12-4	TRBJ1-5	-	TGTGCCAGCAGTTTGAATCGACAGCCCCAGCATTTT	CASSLNRQPQHF
-	TRBV30	TRBJ1-2	few	TGTGCCTGGGGCCGTTTCTTGGAGGGGTTTGGCTACACCTTC	CAWGRFLEGFGYTF